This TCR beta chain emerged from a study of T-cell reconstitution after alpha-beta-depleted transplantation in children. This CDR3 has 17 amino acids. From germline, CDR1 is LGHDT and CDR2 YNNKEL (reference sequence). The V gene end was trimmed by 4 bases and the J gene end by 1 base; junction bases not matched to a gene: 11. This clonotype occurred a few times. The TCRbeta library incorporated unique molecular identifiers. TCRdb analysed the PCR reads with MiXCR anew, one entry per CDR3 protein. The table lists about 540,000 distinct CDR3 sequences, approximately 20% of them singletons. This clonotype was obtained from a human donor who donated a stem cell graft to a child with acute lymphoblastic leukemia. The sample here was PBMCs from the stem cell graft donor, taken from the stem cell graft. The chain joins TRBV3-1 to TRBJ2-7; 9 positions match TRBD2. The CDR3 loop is CASSPTISSGRSYEQYF. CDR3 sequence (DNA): TGTGCCAGCAGCCCAACCATCTCGAGCGGGAGGTCCTACGAGCAGTACTTC.